Each of the 26 T cell receptor beta chains below was sequenced from the same sample in a study of T cells in Graves' hyperthyroidism and ophthalmopathy (dated by TCRdb to between 2019 and 2020). Libraries were prepared through multiplex PCR. Instrument on record: Illumina HiSeq 2000. The TCR beta CDR3 regions were amplified from the RNA transcripts. For the first round of RT-PCR on the TCR CDR3, the HTBI primer set was used together with the Qiagen OneStep RT-PCR kit. TCRdb reworked the public reads: Q25 trimming with fastp, MiXCR clone assembly, productive beta chains retained. Every CDR3 protein is listed once, alongside the most common genes and DNA of its rows. Counted in this sample were around 390,000 distinct CDR3 sequences; around 15% of them appeared once. About 19% of the sample lies in the top ten. Sequenced material: blood. The receptors shown here come from a woman aged 25 to 39 with Graves' ophthalmopathy.

This clonotype was recorded at least ten times. V is TRBV4-1 and J is TRBJ1-2, with D possibly being TRBD1 (6 bases). Between the trimmed V and J ends, which lost 1 base and 5 bases, there was a span of 11 bases. This CDR3 is 14 amino acids long. Germline V CDR1 and CDR2: MGHRA, YSYEKL. CDR3 amino acids: CASSQAAGVYGYTF. In nucleotides, the CDR3 is TGCGCCAGCAGCCAAGCGGCAGGGGTTTATGGCTACACCTTC.

In this sample, this clonotype turned up a few times. The rearrangement links TRBV27 to TRBJ1-6; 9 nucleotides align to TRBD1. This CDR3 region has 19 residues. Germline assignment: CDR1 MNHEY and CDR2 SMNVEV (reference sequence). V lost 3 bases and J lost 6; bases outside the gene matches: 15. CDR3 DNA sequence: TGTGCCAGCAGTTTTGGGACCGGTCAGGGGACAGGGTTTAATTCACCCCTCCACTTT. Residues: CASSFGTGQGTGFNSPLHF.

This chain links TRBV6-1 with TRBJ1-2; a possible D gene is TRBD1 (6 bases). V lost 6 bases and J 8 bases, leaving 25 bases between the germline ends. The CDR3 totals 16 residues. Germline V gives CDR1 MNHNS, CDR2 SASEGT. CDR3 coding DNA: TGTGCCAGCAGCCTTGATTGGACAGTGCGAGCTTTGGGCTACACCTTC. Translated, it gives CASSLDWTVRALGYTF.

This clonotype has at least ten counts. The rearrangement links TRBV2 to TRBJ2-1; 7 bases fit TRBD1. Trimming took 7 bases from V and 4 from J; bases not matched to a gene: 10. The CDR3 spans 15 residues. Germline CDR1 is SNHLY and CDR2 is FYNNEI. CDR3 loop: CASIPDRDFYNEQFF. The DNA for the CDR3 is TGTGCCAGCATTCCCGACAGGGATTTTTACAATGAGCAGTTCTTC.

This clonotype was seen only a few times. The V and J genes are TRBV20-1 and TRBJ2-1; D may be TRBD1 (6 bases). The V end lost 8 bases, the J end lost 6 bases, and 17 bases lay between the germline ends. CDR3 length equals 13 residues. Looked up from germline, CDR1 is DFQATT and CDR2 is SNEGSKA (reference sequence). The CDR3 DNA follows: TGCAGTACTTACTTTAGGGGGTTCAATGAGCAGTTCTTC. It codes for CSTYFRGFNEQFF.

This clonotype was seen at least ten times. The rearrangement uses TRBV30 and TRBJ2-2, with D unresolved. Trimming took 0 bases from V and 6 from J, leaving 11 bases between them. The CDR3 runs to 14 residues. The germline V gene has CDR1 GTSNPN and CDR2 SVGIG (reference sequence). In DNA, the CDR3 is TGTGCCTGGAGTGTACTCTTGGATCCCGGGGAGCTGTTTTTT. It encodes CAWSVLLDPGELFF.

There are many counts of this clonotype. The chain employs TRBV6-7 and TRBJ2-7; either TRBD1 or TRBD2 may fit D (5 bases each). TRBV6-7 is recorded as an ORF, its role being uncertain. The CDR3 sequence is 14 residues long. With 2 bases removed from V and 7 bases from J, the gap between germline ends came to 15 bases. This CDR3 is CASSYLGRDDEQYF. The CDR3 DNA is TGTGCCAGCAGTTACCTTGGCAGGGACGATGAGCAGTACTTC.

Many counts were recorded for this clonotype. The gene calls are TRBV30 and TRBJ2-1; D remains unclear. The CDR3 is 12 residues long. CDR1 is GTSNPN, CDR2 SVGIG, per germline (reference sequence). CDR3 bases: TGTGCTTCCGGACGGAACTACAATGAGCAGTTCTTC. Translation gives CASGRNYNEQFF.

This clonotype has a count of ten or more. This chain links TRBV11-2 with TRBJ2-3; possible D gene TRBD1, 6 bases. Trimming left V 6 bases short and J 1 base short, with 11 bases between. The germline CDR1 and CDR2 sequences are SGHAT and FQNNGV. The CDR3 consists of 14 residues. CDR3 DNA: TGTGCCAGCAGAGTGGACAGAGGCACAGATACGCAGTATTTT. This translates into CASRVDRGTDTQYF.

This clonotype appeared once. J is TRBJ2-5 and V is TRBV20-1; the D gene could be TRBD1 or TRBD2 (5 bases each). Germline V lookup: CDR1 DFQATT, CDR2 SNEGSKA (reference sequence). CDR3 length equals 14 residues. V dropped 4 bases and J dropped 5 bases, with 17 bases sitting between them. The CDR3 here is CSAKYRDHGETQYF. Here the CDR3 DNA reads TGCAGTGCTAAATACCGGGACCACGGGGAGACCCAGTACTTC.

This clonotype was detected many times. V usage is TRBV7-8 and J usage is TRBJ2-3, with 10 bases fitting TRBD2. The trim removed 5 bases at V and 2 bases at J, leaving 7 bases unmatched. Germline CDR1 SGHVS, CDR2 FQNEAQ. This CDR3 region has 16 residues. CDR3 amino acids: CASSPLAGAFTDTQYF. DNA for the CDR3: TGTGCCAGCAGCCCGCTAGCGGGGGCCTTCACAGATACGCAGTATTTT.

This clonotype was detected many times. The chain recombines TRBV30 with TRBJ2-3; 11 bases fit TRBD2. The CDR3 runs 13 residues. V lost 4 bases to trimming and J lost 5 bases; unmatched junction nucleotides: 2. Germline lookup yields CDR1 GTSNPN and CDR2 SVGIG (reference sequence). CDR3 loop: CAWNSGGGDTQYF. The CDR3 DNA reads TGTGCCTGGAATAGCGGGGGGGGAGATACGCAGTATTTT. The variable domain in full, with the rest retrieved from reference TRBV30 and TRBJ2-3, is SQTIHQWPATLVQPVGSPLSLECTVEGTSNPNLYWYRQAAGRGLQLLFYSVGIGQISSEVPQNLSASRPQDRQFILSSKKLLLSDSGFYLCAWNSGGGDTQYFGPGTRLTVL.

There are a few counts of this clonotype. Possible read error: a much larger clone is one base away. The chain links TRBV7-9 to TRBJ2-1; 10 bases are a match to TRBD2. This CDR3 is built from 18 residues. The V gene's germline CDR1 is SEHNR and CDR2 FQNEAQ (reference sequence). This chain's CDR3 is CASTSSSGGRSSYNGQFF. In DNA, the CDR3 is TGTGCCAGCACCTCGAGTAGCGGGGGGCGCAGCTCCTACAATGGGCAGTTCTTC.

The chain employs TRBV11-3 and TRBJ1-4; no clear D. V lost 2 bases, J lost 5 bases, and 9 bases lay in between. The CDR3 contains 14 residues. Germline V gene lookup returns CDR1 SGHNT and CDR2 YENEEA. The CDR3 is CASSLRLSNEKLFF. The CDR3 DNA sequence: TGTGCCAGCAGCTTAAGACTATCCAATGAAAAACTGTTTTTT.

The sample holds many counts of this clonotype. The chain links TRBV18 to TRBJ2-7; the match to TRBD1 covers 10 bases. The CDR3 is 14 residues long. Germline V CDR1 and CDR2: KGHSH, LQKENI. Losses at the gene ends were 4 bases for V and 4 bases for J; bases not matched to a gene: 4. CDR3 nucleotides: TGTGCCAGCTCACGACAGGGGGCGCGGTACGAGCAGTACTTC. This encodes CASSRQGARYEQYF.

V is TRBV27 and J is TRBJ2-1; 7 positions agree with TRBD1. J was trimmed by 0 bases and V by 5 bases; bases with no gene match: 13. The germline V gene has CDR1 MNHEY and CDR2 SMNVEV (reference sequence). This CDR3 is 18 amino acids long. The chain's CDR3 is CASSTPLLDRLSYNEQFF. The CDR3 DNA reads as TGTGCCAGCAGTACCCCATTACTGGACAGGCTCTCCTACAATGAGCAGTTCTTC.

This clonotype was detected only once. The CDR3: CASSIGFATGVSTEAFF. For the CDR3, the DNA is TGTGCCAGTAGTATAGGGTTCGCCACGGGGGTGAGCACTGAAGCTTTCTTT. The chain is built from TRBV19 and TRBJ1-1; D possibly corresponds to TRBD1 (5 bases). CDR1 and CDR2 from the germline V gene are LNHDA and SQIVND (reference sequence). This CDR3 region has 17 residues. The ends were cut back, 1 base at V and 4 bases at J, with 19 bases in the middle.

This clonotype was seen a handful of times. The V and J genes are TRBV19 and TRBJ1-2; the D is unclear. The germline CDR1 and CDR2 sequences are LNHDA and SQIVND (reference sequence). V was shortened by 6 bases and J by 0 bases, with 11 bases between the two germline ends. The CDR3 spans 14 residues. The CDR3 region has the DNA TGTGCCAGTAGCCTGGACGGAACTAACTATGGCTACACCTTC. Its protein product is CASSLDGTNYGYTF.

Points on this clonotype: It may be a read error: a sequence one base away is much more abundant. V is TRBV5-5 and J is TRBJ2-1; TRBD2 agrees at 14 bases. CDR3 length equals 18 residues. Trimming took 4 bases from V and 3 from J; bases not matched to a gene: 9. The germline CDR1 and CDR2 sequences are SGHKS and YYEKEE (reference sequence). The DNA of the CDR3 is TGTGCCAGCAGCCTTACCGGGACTAGCGGGGGTTTCTACAATGAGCAGTTCTTC. As protein: CASSLTGTSGGFYNEQFF.

This clonotype was seen repeatedly, ten times or more. This chain joins TRBV28 and TRBJ2-1; maybe TRBD2 (6 bases). Germline CDR1 reads MDHEN; CDR2 reads SYDVKM. The CDR3 has 12 amino acids. The germline V and J ends were trimmed by 3 bases and 7 bases, with 7 bases remaining between them. The CDR3 region is CASSLGTNEQFF. CDR3 sequence (DNA): TGTGCCAGCAGTTTGGGGACTAATGAGCAGTTCTTC.

This clonotype was seen ten or more times. A junction end diverges from the germline sequence, so it may reflect a read error. The chain employs TRBV7-7 and TRBJ2-5; D uncertain. The CDR3 loop spans 14 amino acids. The V gene's germline CDR1 is SSHAT and CDR2 FNYEAQ (reference sequence). The CDR3, as DNA: TGTGCTAGCAGCTCCAATCAAGGGAAAGAGACCCAGTACTTC. This translates into CASSSNQGKETQYF.

This clonotype was detected many times. This sequence joins TRBV6-1 and TRBJ1-1; TRBD1 might be the D (5 bases). V dropped 6 bases and J dropped 4 bases, with 24 bases sitting between them. The CDR3 is 17 residues long. The germline CDR1 and CDR2 sequences are MNHNS and SASEGT. CDR3 bases: TGTGCCAGCAGCCGCCGGGACGCTGGGCGGCTGAGCACTGAAGCTTTCTTT. Translated: CASSRRDAGRLSTEAFF.

There are many counts of this clonotype. The chain carries TRBV7-2 and TRBJ2-2; D is uncertain. This CDR3 is built from 13 residues. The V end lost 1 base, the J end lost 5 bases, and 5 bases lay between the germline ends. Germline V gene data show CDR1 as SGHTA and CDR2 as FQGNSA. The CDR3 reads CASSLDSTGELFF. The CDR3, as DNA: TGTGCCAGCAGCTTAGATAGTACCGGGGAGCTGTTTTTT.

This clonotype was detected many times. The V gene is TRBV30, the J gene TRBJ2-3; TRBD2 matches at 8 bases. The CDR3 length is 15 residues. CDR1 is GTSNPN and CDR2 is SVGIG in the germline V gene (reference sequence). J was trimmed by 2 bases and V by 0 bases; bases with no gene match: 4. DNA for the CDR3: TGTGCCTGGAGTGTAACGGGGGGGGCCACAGATACGCAGTATTTT. Translation gives CAWSVTGGATDTQYF.

The CDR3 loop reads CASSKKSVRETQYF. The CDR3 DNA sequence: TGTGCCAGCAGCAAGAAATCTGTACGAGAGACCCAGTACTTC. The V call is TRBV7-9, the J call TRBJ2-5; unclear D gene. Germline CDR1 reads SEHNR; CDR2 reads FQNEAQ (reference sequence). V gave up 5 bases and J gave up 4 bases, with 14 bases separating them. The CDR3 has 14 residues.

This clonotype was recorded at least ten times. The chain uses TRBV6-1 and TRBJ2-7, with D unresolved. The CDR3 extends over 14 amino acids. V dropped 0 bases and J dropped 2 bases, with 8 bases sitting between them. Germline values: CDR1 MNHNS, CDR2 SASEGT. DNA of the CDR3: TGTGCCAGCAGTGAAGCGTACCGAGCCTACGAGCAGTACTTC. Its protein is CASSEAYRAYEQYF.